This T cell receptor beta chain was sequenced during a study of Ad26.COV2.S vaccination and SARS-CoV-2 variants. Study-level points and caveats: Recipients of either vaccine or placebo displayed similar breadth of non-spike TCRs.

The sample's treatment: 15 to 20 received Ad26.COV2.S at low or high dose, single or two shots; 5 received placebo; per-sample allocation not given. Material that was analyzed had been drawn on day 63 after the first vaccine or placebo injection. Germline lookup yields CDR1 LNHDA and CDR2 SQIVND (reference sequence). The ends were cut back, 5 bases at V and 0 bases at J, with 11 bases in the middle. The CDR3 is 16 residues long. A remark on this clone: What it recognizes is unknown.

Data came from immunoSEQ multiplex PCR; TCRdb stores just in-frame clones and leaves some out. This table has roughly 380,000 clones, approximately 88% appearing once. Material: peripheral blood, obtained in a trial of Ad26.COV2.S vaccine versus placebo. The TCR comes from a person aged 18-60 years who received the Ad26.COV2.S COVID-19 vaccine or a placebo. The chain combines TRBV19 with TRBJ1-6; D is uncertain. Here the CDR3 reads CASSPRRSSYNSPLHF. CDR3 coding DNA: TGTGCCAGTAGTCCGAGGAGGAGCTCCTATAATTCACCCCTCCACTTT.